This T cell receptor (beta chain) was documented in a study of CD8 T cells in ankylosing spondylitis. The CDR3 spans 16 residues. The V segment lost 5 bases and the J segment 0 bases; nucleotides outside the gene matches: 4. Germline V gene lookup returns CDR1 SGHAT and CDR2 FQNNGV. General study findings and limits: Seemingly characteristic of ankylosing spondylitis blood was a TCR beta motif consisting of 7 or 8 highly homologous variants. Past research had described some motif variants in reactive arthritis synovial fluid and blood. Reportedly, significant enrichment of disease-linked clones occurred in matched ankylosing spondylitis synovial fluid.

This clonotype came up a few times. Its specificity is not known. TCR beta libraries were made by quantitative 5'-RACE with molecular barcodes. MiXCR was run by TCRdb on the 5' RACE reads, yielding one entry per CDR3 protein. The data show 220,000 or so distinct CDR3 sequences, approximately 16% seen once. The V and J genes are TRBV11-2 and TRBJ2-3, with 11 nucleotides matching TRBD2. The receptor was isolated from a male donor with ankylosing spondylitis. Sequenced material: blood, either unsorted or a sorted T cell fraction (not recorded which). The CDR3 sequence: CASSPRTSGSTDTQYF. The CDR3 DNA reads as TGTGCCAGCAGCCCGAGGACTAGCGGGAGCACAGATACGCAGTATTTT.